This T cell receptor (beta chain) originates from a study of long-term antiretroviral therapy in people with HIV. At the survey level, the v3.0 immunoSEQ assay was run. Per-sample TRB depth target: about 35,000-50,000 T-cell genomes. Clones were read by immunoSEQ multiplex PCR, and TCRdb kept only the in-frame ones, dropping some. This table has roughly 30,000 clones, around 84% appearing once. Germline loops: CDR1 SGHTA, CDR2 FQGTGA. The CDR3 spans 13 residues. The germline V and J ends were trimmed by 3 bases and 1 base, with 6 bases remaining between them. This TCR was recovered from a woman between 25 and 40 years old with HIV. V is TRBV7-3 and J is TRBJ1-1; no clear D gene. The specimen was unsorted PBMCs, collected 0.8 years after starting antiretroviral therapy. The DNA of the CDR3 is TGTGCCAGCAGCTTTACACCGAACACTGAAGCTTTCTTT. It yields the protein CASSFTPNTEAFF.